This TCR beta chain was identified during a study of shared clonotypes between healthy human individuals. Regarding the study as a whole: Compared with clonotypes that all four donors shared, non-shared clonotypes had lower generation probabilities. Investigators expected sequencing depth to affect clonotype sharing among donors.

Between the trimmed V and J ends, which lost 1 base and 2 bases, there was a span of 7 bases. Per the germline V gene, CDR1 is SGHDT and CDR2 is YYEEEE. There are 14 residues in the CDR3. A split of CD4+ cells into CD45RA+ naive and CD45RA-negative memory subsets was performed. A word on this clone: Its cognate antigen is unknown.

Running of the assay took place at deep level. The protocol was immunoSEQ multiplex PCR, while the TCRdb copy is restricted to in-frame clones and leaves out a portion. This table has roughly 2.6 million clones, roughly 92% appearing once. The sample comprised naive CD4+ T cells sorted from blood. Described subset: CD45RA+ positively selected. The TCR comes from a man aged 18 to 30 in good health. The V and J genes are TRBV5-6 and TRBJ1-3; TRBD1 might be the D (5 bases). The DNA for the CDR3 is TGTGCCAGCAGCTTGTCAGGGACTGGAAACACCATATATTTT. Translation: CASSLSGTGNTIYF.